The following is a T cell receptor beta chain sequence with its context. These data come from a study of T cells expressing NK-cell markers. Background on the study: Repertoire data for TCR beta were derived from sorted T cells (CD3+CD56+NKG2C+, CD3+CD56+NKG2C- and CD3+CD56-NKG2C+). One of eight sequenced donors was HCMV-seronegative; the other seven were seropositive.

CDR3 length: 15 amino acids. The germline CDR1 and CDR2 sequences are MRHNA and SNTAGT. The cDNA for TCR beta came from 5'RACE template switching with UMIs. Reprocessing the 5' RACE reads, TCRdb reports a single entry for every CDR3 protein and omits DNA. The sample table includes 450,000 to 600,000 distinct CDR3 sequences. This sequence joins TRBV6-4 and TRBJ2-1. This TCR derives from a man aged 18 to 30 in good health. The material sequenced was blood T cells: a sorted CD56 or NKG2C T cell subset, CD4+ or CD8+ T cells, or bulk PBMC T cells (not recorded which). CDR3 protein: CASSGSRNSYNEQFF.